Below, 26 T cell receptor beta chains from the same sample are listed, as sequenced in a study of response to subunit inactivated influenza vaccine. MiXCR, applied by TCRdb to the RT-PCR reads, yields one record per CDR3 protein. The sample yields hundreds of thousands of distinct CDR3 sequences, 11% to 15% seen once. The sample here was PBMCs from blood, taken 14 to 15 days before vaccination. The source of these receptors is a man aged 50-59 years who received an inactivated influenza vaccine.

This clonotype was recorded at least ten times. Here the CDR3 DNA reads TGTGCCACCAGCAGAGATGTGGGGAGGTACGAGCAGTACTTC. It codes for CATSRDVGRYEQYF. The chain links TRBV15 to TRBJ2-7; the D gene is possibly TRBD2 (6 bases). The CDR3 extends over 14 amino acids. CDR1 and CDR2 (germline): LNHNV, YYDKDF (reference sequence). V was trimmed by 0 bases and J by 4 bases, leaving 10 bases between them.

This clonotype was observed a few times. In nucleotides, the CDR3 is TGTGCCAGCTCACCCCGGCGGGAGGCCCCCACAGATACGCAGTATTTT. Translating it yields CASSPRREAPTDTQYF. J is TRBJ2-3 and V is TRBV18; 8 nucleotides agree with TRBD2. V shed 3 bases, J shed 2 bases, and the junction held 7 bases outside the gene matches. The CDR3 is 16 residues long. Germline CDR1 KGHSH, CDR2 LQKENI.

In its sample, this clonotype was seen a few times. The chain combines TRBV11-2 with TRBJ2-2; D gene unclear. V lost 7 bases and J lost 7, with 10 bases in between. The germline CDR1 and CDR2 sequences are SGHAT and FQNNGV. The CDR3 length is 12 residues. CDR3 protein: CASNPVVGELFF. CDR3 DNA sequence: TGTGCCAGCAACCCCGTGGTCGGGGAGCTGTTTTTT.

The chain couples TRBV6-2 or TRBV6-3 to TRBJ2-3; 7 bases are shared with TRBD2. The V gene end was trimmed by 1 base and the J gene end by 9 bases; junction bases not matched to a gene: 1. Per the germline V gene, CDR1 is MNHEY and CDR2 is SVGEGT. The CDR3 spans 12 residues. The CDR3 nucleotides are TGTGCCAGCAGTTACTTGGGGGGGACGCAGTATTTT. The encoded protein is CASSYLGGTQYF.

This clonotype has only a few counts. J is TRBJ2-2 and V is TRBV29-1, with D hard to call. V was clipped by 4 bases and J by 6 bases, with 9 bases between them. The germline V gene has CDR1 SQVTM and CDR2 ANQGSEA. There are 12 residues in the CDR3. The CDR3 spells CSVGFFPGELFF. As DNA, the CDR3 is TGCAGCGTTGGGTTCTTTCCCGGGGAGCTGTTTTTT.

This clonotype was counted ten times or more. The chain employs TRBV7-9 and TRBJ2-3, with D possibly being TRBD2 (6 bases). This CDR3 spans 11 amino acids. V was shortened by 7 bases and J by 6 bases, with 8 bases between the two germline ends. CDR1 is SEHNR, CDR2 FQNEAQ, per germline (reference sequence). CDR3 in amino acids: CASTSADTQYF. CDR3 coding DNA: TGTGCCAGCACTAGCGCGGATACGCAGTATTTT.

DNA of the CDR3: TGCAGCGTTGAAGATCCAAGCGGGATGTACAATGAGCAGTTCTTC. As protein: CSVEDPSGMYNEQFF. The J gene is TRBJ2-1, the V gene TRBV29-1, with 7 nucleotides matching TRBD2. With 0 bases clipped from V and 4 bases from J, the junction kept 6 bases outside the gene matches. The CDR3 totals 15 residues. Germline CDR1 SQVTM, CDR2 ANQGSEA.

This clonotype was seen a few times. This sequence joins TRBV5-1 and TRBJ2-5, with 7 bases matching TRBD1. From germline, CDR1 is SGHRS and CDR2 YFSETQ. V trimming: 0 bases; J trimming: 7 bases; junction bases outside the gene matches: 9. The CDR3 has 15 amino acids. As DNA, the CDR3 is TGCGCCAGCAGCTTGGAGGGACAGCCTTCGGGGACCCAGTACTTC. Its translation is CASSLEGQPSGTQYF.

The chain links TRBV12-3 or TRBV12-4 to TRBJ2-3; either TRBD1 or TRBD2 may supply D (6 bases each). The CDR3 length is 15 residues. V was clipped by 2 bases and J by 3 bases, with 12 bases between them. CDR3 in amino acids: CASSLRGPVTDTQYF. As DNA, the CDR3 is TGTGCCAGCAGTTTACGGGGGCCTGTGACAGATACGCAGTATTTT.

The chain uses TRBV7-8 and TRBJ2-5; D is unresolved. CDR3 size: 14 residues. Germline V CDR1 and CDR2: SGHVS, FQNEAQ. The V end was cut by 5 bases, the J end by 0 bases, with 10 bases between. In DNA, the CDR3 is TGTGCCAGCAGCCCCGAGAGTTACCAAGAGACCCAGTACTTC. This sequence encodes CASSPESYQETQYF.

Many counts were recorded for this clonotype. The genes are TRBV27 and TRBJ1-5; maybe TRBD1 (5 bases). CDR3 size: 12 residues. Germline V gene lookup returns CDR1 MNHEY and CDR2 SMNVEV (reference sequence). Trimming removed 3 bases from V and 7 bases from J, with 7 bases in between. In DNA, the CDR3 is TGTGCCAGCAGTTTCTGGGGGCAGCCCCAGCATTTT. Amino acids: CASSFWGQPQHF.

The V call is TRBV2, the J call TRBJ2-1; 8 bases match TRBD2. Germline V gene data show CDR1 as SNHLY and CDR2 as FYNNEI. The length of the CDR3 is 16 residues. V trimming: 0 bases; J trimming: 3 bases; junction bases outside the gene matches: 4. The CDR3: CASSEAASGFYNEQFF. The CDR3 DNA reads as TGTGCCAGCAGTGAAGCGGCTAGCGGGTTCTACAATGAGCAGTTCTTC. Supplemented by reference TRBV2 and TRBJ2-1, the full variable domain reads EPEVTQTPSHQVTQMGQEVILRCVPISNHLYFYWYRQILGQKVEFLVSFYNNEISEKSEIFDDQFSVERPDGSNFTLKIRSTKLEDSAMYFCASSEAASGFYNEQFFGPGTRLTVL.

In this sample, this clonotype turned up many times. The CDR3 DNA reads as TGTGCCAGCAGTGAAGGCGAACAGGGGTTTTTCTACGAGCAGTACTTC. Its translation is CASSEGEQGFFYEQYF. The genes are TRBV2 and TRBJ2-7; 7 nucleotides align to TRBD1. Germline CDR1 and CDR2: SNHLY and FYNNEI. V was clipped by 1 base and J by 3 bases; unmatched bases: 9. CDR3 length equals 16 residues.

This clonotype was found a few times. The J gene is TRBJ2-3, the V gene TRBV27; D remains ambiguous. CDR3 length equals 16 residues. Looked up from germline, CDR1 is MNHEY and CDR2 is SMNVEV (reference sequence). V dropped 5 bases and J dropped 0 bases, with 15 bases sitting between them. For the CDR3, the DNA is TGTGCCAGCAGTGCCCCGACAAGTCGGAGCACAGATACGCAGTATTTT. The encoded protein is CASSAPTSRSTDTQYF.

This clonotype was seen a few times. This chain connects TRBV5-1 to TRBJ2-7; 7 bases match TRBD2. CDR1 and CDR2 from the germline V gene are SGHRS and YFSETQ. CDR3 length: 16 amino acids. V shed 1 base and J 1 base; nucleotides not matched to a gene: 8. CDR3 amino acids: CASSLPQRGLSYEQYF. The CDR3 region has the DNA TGCGCCAGCAGCTTGCCCCAGCGGGGACTATCCTACGAGCAGTACTTC.

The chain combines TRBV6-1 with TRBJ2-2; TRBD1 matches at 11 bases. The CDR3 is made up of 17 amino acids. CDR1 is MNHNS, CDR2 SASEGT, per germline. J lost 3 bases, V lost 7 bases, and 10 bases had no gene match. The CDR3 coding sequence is TGTGCCAGCAATCTCTGGGGGGGACAGGGGGACACCGGGGAGCTGTTTTTT. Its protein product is CASNLWGGQGDTGELFF.

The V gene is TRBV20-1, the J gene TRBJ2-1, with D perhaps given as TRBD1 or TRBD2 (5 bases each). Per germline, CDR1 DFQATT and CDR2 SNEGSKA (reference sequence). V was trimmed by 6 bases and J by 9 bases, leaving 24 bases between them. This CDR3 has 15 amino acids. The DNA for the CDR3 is TGCAGTGCAGAAACACAGCTAGCAGGGACCCCTGAGCAGTTCTTC. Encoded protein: CSAETQLAGTPEQFF.

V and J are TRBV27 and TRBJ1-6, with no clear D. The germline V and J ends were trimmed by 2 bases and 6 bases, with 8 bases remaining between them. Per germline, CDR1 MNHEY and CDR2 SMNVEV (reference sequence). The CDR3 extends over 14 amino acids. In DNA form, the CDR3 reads TGTGCCAGCAGTTTAGACCGACTTAATTCACCCCTCCACTTT. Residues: CASSLDRLNSPLHF.

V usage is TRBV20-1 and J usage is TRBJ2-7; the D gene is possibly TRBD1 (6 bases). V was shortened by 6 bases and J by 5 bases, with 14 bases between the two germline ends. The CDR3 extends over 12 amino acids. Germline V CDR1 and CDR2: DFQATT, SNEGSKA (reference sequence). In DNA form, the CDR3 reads TGCAGTGCCCTGGTTGGGGGCGACGAGCAGTACTTC. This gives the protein CSALVGGDEQYF.

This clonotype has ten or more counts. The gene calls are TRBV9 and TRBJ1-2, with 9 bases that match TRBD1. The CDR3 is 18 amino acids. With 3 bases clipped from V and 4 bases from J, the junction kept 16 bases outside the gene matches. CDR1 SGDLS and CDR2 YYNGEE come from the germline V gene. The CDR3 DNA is TGTGCCAGCAGCGAAGCTGCCGGGACAGGGAAACTTAGCTATGGCTACACCTTC. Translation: CASSEAAGTGKLSYGYTF.

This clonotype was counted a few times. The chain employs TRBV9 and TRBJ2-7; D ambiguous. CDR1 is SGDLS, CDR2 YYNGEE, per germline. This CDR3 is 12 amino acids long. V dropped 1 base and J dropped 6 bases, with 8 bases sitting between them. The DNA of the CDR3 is TGTGCCAGCAGCGTAACGCGTGGCGAGCAGTACTTC. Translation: CASSVTRGEQYF.

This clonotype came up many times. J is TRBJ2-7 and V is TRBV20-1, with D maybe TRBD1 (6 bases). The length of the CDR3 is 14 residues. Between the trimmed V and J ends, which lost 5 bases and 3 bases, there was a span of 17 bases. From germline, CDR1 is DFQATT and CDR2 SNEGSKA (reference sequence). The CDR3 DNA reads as TGCAGTGCTGACGCCGGGACAAATATCTACGAGCAGTACTTC. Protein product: CSADAGTNIYEQYF.

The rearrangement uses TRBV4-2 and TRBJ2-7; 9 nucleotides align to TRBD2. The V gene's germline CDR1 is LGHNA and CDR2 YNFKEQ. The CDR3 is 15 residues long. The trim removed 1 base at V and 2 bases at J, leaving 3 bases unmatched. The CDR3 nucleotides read TGTGCCAGCAGCCAAGCAGCGGGGGGAACCTACGAGCAGTACTTC. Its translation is CASSQAAGGTYEQYF.

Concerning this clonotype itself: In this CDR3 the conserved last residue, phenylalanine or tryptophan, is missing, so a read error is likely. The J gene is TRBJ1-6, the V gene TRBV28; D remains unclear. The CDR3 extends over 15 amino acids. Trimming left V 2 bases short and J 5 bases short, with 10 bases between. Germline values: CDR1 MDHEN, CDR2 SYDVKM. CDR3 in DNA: TGTGCCAGCAGTTTACGGCAGTTCCATAATTCACCCCTCCACTTA. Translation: CASSLRQFHNSPLHL.

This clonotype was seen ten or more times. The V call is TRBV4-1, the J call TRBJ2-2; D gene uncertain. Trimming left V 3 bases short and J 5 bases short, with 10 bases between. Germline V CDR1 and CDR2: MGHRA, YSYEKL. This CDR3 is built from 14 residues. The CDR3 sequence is CASSQAVWTGELFF. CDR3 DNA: TGCGCCAGCAGCCAGGCTGTTTGGACCGGGGAGCTGTTTTTT.

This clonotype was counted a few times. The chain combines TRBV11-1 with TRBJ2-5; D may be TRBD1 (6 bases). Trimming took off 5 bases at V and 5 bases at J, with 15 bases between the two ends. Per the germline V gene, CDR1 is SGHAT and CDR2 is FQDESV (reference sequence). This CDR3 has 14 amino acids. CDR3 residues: CASSPLQGSETQYF. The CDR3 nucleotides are TGTGCCAGCAGCCCGTTACAGGGATCCGAGACCCAGTACTTC.